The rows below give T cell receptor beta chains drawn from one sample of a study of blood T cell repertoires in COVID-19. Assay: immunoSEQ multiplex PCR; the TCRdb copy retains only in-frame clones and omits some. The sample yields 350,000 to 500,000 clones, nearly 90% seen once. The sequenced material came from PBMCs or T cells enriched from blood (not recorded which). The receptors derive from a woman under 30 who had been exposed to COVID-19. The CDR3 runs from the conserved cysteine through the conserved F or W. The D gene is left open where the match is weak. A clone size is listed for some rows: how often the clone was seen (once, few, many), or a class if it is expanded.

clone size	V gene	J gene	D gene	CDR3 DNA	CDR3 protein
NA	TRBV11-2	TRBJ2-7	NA	TGTGCCAGCAGCATCCCCGCCTCGGGAGTGGGCGAGCAGTACTTC	CASSIPASGVGEQYF
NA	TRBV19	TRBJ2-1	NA	TGTGCCAGTAGTAGTCGTTTTGCAGAAAGCTCCTACAATGAGCAGTTCTTC	CASSSRFAESSYNEQFF
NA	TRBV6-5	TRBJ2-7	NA	TGTGCCAGCACCAACGGAGGGGAGGTCGAGCAGTACTTC	CASTNGGEVEQYF
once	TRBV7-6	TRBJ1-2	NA	TGTGCCAGCAGCCTTCCGACGGGAGGCTACACCTTC	CASSLPTGGYTF
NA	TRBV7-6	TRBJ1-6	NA	TGTGCCAGCAGCTCGGTGAGCTCCTATAATTCACCCCTCCACTTT	CASSSVSSYNSPLHF
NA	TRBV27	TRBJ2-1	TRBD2	TGTGCCAGCAGACTAGCGGGGGGGCTGAGTGAGCAGTTCTTC	CASRLAGGLSEQFF
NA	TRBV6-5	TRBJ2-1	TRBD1	TGTGCCAGCAGTTACGGTGGGACAGGGCACAATGAGCAGTTCTTC	CASSYGGTGHNEQFF
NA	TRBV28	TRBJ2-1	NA	TGTGCCAGCAGTTCCCCGGGACTGTTAAATGAGCAGTTCTTC	CASSSPGLLNEQFF
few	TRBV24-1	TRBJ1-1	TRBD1	TGTGCCACAGGGACAGGGGGCACTGAAGCTTTCTTT	CATGTGGTEAFF
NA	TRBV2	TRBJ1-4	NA	TGTGCCAACTCCGGGGGATTAAATGAAAAACTGTTTTTT	CANSGGLNEKLFF
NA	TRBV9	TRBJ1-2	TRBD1	TGTGCCAGCAGCGTTGGACAGGGGAACTATGGCTACACCTTC	CASSVGQGNYGYTF
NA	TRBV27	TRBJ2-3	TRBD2	TGTGCCAGCAGTTTGACCCCTACTAGCGGGGGCACAGATACGCAGTATTTT	CASSLTPTSGGTDTQYF
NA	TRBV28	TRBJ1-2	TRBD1	TGTGCCAGCAGTGGGCAGTCGGGACAGGACTATGGCTACACCTTC	CASSGQSGQDYGYTF
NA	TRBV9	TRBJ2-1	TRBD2	TGTGCCAGCAGCGTAGCCGGGGGGGCTAACAATGAGCAGTTCTTC	CASSVAGGANNEQFF
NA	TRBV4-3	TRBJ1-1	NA	TGCGCCAGCAGCCAAAACCATCAGGTGAACACTGAAGCTTTCTTT	CASSQNHQVNTEAFF
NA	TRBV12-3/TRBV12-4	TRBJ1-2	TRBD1	TGTGCCAGCAGTGGACAGGCTAACTATGGCTACACCTTC	CASSGQANYGYTF
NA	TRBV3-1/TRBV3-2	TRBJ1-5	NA	TGTGCCAGCAGCCAAGGACAGAAAGAAGGTTATCGGGGCAATCAGCCCCAGCATTTT	CASSQGQKEGYRGNQPQHF
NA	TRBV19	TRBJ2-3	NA	TGTGCCAGTAAGAGGGCGGGTACGCAGTATTTT	CASKRAGTQYF
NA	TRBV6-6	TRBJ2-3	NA	TGTGCCAGCAGTCCCCGCCACCATAGGAGCGGCCCTGGAATAGATACGCAGTATTTT	CASSPRHHRSGPGIDTQYF
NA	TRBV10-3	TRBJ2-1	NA	TGTGCCATCTTACAGGGTAATGAGCAGTTCTTC	CAILQGNEQFF
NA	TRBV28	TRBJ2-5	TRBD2	TGTGCCAGCAGTTTTGCCCTAGCGGGGGGGCCGGAGACCCAGTACTTC	CASSFALAGGPETQYF
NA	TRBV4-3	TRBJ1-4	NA	TGCGCCAGCAGCCAAGGCCAAAACAGGGTCACTAATGAAAAACTGTTTTTT	CASSQGQNRVTNEKLFF
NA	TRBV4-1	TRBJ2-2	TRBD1	TGCGCCAGCAGCCTTCTCCCGGGACAGGGCTTGGCCGGGGAGCTGTTTTTT	CASSLLPGQGLAGELFF
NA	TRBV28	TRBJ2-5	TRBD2	TGTGCCAGCAGGAGGCTAGCGGGATCCCGGGAGACCCAGTACTTC	CASRRLAGSRETQYF
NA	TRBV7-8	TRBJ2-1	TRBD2	TGTGCCAGCAGCTTGATGGGGGGGGTCTACAATGAGCAGTTCTTC	CASSLMGGVYNEQFF
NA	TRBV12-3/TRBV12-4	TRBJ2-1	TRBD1	TGTGCCAGCCGACAGGGGCGCAATGAGCAGTTCTTC	CASRQGRNEQFF